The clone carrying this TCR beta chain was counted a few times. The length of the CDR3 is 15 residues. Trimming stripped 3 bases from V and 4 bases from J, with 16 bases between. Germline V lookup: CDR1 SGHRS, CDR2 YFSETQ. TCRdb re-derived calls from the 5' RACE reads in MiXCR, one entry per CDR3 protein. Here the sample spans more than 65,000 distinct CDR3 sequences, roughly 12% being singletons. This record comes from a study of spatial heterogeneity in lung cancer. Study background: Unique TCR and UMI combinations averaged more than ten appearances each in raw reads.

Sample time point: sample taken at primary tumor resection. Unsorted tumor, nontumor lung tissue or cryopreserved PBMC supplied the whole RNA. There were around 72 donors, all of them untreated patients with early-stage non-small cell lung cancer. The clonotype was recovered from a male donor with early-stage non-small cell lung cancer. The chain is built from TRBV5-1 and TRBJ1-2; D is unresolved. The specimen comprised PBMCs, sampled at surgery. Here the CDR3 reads CASSSDGDPRYGYTF. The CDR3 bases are TGCGCCAGCAGCTCAGACGGAGATCCTCGCTATGGCTACACCTTC.